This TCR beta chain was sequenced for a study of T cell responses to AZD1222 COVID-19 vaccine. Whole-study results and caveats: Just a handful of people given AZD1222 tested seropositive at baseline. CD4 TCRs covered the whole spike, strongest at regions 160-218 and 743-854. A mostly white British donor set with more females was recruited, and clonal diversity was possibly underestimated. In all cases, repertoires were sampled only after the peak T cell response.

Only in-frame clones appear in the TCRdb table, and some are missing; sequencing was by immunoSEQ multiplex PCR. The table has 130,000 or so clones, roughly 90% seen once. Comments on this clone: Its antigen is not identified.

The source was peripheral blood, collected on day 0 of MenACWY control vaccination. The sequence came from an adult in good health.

The CDR3 DNA reads TGTGCCAGCAGGGTAGCGGGTAACGGGGAGCTGTTTTTT. Its translation is CASRVAGNGELFF. This chain joins TRBV12-3 or TRBV12-4 and TRBJ2-2; TRBD2 matches 7 bases. V lost 6 bases, J lost 7 bases, and 5 bases stayed unmatched. CDR3 size: 13 residues.